This T cell receptor (beta chain) appears in the sequencing data of a study of blood T cells in healthy people across ages. The authors extracted at least 5.5 micrograms of total RNA per sample. Through a sample-barcoded 5' primer and a J-beta primer mix, a second PCR was run for roughly 6 to 12 cycles. TCRdb called the 5' RACE reads again in MiXCR, with one record for every CDR3 protein. The table has over 950,000 distinct CDR3 sequences, just over 50% seen once. V shed 3 bases and J 6 bases; nucleotides not matched to a gene: 10. Germline V lookup: CDR1 DFQATT, CDR2 SNEGSKA (reference sequence). The CDR3 spans 14 residues.

The chain joins TRBV20-1 to TRBJ2-5, with 7 bases fitting TRBD1. Sequencing input: blood. The receptor was derived from a woman in her fifties or sixties in good health. The CDR3 here is CSASRPGGRQTQYF. The CDR3 DNA reads TGCAGTGCTAGTAGGCCAGGGGGACGACAGACCCAGTACTTC.